The 13 T cell receptor beta chains in this list originate from one sample, sequenced in a study of blood T cell repertoires in COVID-19. Assay: immunoSEQ multiplex PCR; the TCRdb copy retains only in-frame clones and omits some. The repertoire has approximately 380,000 clones, around nine tenths of them found once; the top ten carry more than 0.95%. The sequenced sample was PBMCs or T cells enriched from blood (not recorded which). These receptors were taken from a woman between 18 and 30 years old who had recovered from COVID-19.

This rearrangement joins TRBV5-1 to TRBJ1-6, with D tentatively TRBD1 (5 bases). CDR1 SGHRS and CDR2 YFSETQ come from the germline V gene. Between the trimmed V and J ends, which lost 0 bases and 5 bases, there was a span of 9 bases. The CDR3 is 15 residues long. Here the CDR3 DNA reads TGCGCCAGCAGCTTGGTCGACAGAGATAATTCACCCCTCCACTTT. It encodes CASSLVDRDNSPLHF.

The V gene is TRBV15, the J gene TRBJ2-1; tentatively, D is TRBD2 (5 bases). CDR1 and CDR2 (germline): LNHNV, YYDKDF (reference sequence). Trimming took 0 bases from V and 2 from J, leaving 5 bases between them. The CDR3 has 14 residues. In DNA form, the CDR3 reads TGTGCCACCAGCAGAGACGGGGCCTACAATGAGCAGTTCTTC. It codes for CATSRDGAYNEQFF.

The gene calls are TRBV3-1 (or the pseudogene TRBV3-2) and TRBJ1-1; no clear D. Deletions cut 2 bases from V and 2 bases from J, with 15 bases between. Germline loops: CDR1 LGHDT, CDR2 YNNKEL (reference sequence). The CDR3 runs 16 residues. The CDR3 spells CASSQLQDRGNTEAFF. The DNA of the CDR3 is TGTGCCAGCAGCCAATTACAAGATCGGGGAAACACTGAAGCTTTCTTT.

V is TRBV9 and J is TRBJ2-5, with 13 bases identical to TRBD2. V was pared by 3 bases and J by 4 bases, with 18 bases of the junction left unmatched. CDR1 is SGDLS and CDR2 is YYNGEE in the germline V gene. The CDR3 length is 20 residues. CDR3 nucleotide sequence: TGTGCCAGCAGCGAAACTAGCGGGGGGGCGACGGTAGCTGCTTTAGAGACCCAGTACTTC. Protein product: CASSETSGGATVAALETQYF.

The rearrangement joins TRBV30 to TRBJ1-1, with 7 bases matching TRBD1. Germline-derived CDR1 and CDR2 are GTSNPN and SVGIG (reference sequence). V shed 8 bases and J 0 bases; nucleotides not matched to a gene: 12. The CDR3 loop spans 15 amino acids. This chain's CDR3 is CAQRTGKTMNTEAFF. For the CDR3, the DNA is TGTGCCCAGAGGACAGGAAAAACGATGAACACTGAAGCTTTCTTT.

The chain combines TRBV7-9 with TRBJ2-2, with D possibly being TRBD1 (6 bases). The V and J ends lost 5 bases and 4 bases respectively, with 8 bases between them. The germline V gene encodes CDR1 SEHNR and CDR2 FQNEAQ (reference sequence). This CDR3 is 13 amino acids long. This chain's CDR3 is CASSGQPTGELFF. The CDR3 DNA reads as TGTGCCAGCAGCGGACAGCCCACCGGGGAGCTGTTTTTT.

This clone was found a few times. The chain recombines TRBV15 with TRBJ1-4, with 9 nucleotides matching TRBD1. This CDR3 spans 16 amino acids. V lost 1 base, J lost 6 bases, and 6 bases stayed unmatched. Looked up from germline, CDR1 is LNHNV and CDR2 is YYDKDF (reference sequence). The CDR3 DNA follows: TGTGCCACCAGCAGAGGGACACAGGGGGCGCATGAAAAACTGTTTTTT. This encodes CATSRGTQGAHEKLFF.

The V gene is TRBV5-1, the J gene TRBJ2-5; TRBD1 might be the D (6 bases). V lost 4 bases to trimming and J lost 5 bases, with 15 bases between them. Germline V gene sequence: CDR1 SGHRS, CDR2 YFSETQ. The CDR3 length is 14 residues. The CDR3 DNA is TGCGCCAGCAGCCCGGCGGCAGGGGTGGAGACCCAGTACTTC. As protein: CASSPAAGVETQYF.

In nucleotides, the CDR3 is TGTGCCAGCAGCCAAGATGGCTCTGGCCAGCCCCAGCATTTT. Translated, it gives CASSQDGSGQPQHF. The chain links TRBV3-1 (or the pseudogene TRBV3-2) to TRBJ1-5; D is undetermined. Germline V gene lookup returns CDR1 LGHDT and CDR2 YNNKEL (reference sequence). The CDR3 has 14 amino acids. V lost 0 bases and J lost 7, with 10 bases in between.

This sequence joins TRBV7-8 and TRBJ2-7; maybe TRBD2 (6 bases). CDR1 SGHVS and CDR2 FQNEAQ come from the germline V gene. The CDR3 extends over 15 amino acids. V was cut by 4 bases and J by 5 bases, with 18 bases left in between. The CDR3: CASSYDGTRQNEQYF. CDR3 nucleotide sequence: TGTGCCAGCAGCTACGATGGGACTCGACAGAACGAGCAGTACTTC.

There are a few counts of this clone. The V call is TRBV29-1, the J call TRBJ1-2; the match to TRBD1 covers 10 bases. The junction had 11 bases not matched to a gene; V was cut back by 6 bases and J by 4 bases. Germline CDR1 and CDR2: SQVTM and ANQGSEA. CDR3 length: 15 amino acids. The CDR3 here is CSVRDRGLYGYGYTF. In DNA, the CDR3 is TGCAGCGTCCGGGACAGGGGTTTGTATGGCTATGGCTACACCTTC.

This chain links TRBV24-1 with TRBJ1-1; 7 bases match TRBD1. J was trimmed by 5 bases and V by 4 bases; bases with no gene match: 9. The germline CDR1 and CDR2 sequences are KGHDR and SFDVKD. The CDR3 runs 15 residues. CDR3 DNA: TGTGCCACCAGTGACCGCACAGGGGTCGGGACTGAAGCTTTCTTT. Its protein product is CATSDRTGVGTEAFF.

The chain has TRBV27 and TRBJ2-3; D unresolved. This CDR3 region has 14 residues. V lost 4 bases to trimming and J lost 3 bases, with 11 bases between them. Germline V lookup: CDR1 MNHEY, CDR2 SMNVEV (reference sequence). The CDR3 nucleotides read TGTGCCAGCAGTTCACTGGCCAGGACAGATACGCAGTATTTT. Its translation: CASSSLARTDTQYF.